This T cell receptor beta chain comes out of a study of graft-versus-host responses after intestinal transplantation. To note about this clone: Antigen specificity is unknown.

Germline V lookup: CDR1 MGHRA, CDR2 YSYEKL. V lost 1 base, J lost 6 bases, and 6 bases lay in between. The CDR3 extends over 12 amino acids. Clones were sequenced by immunoSEQ multiplex PCR, and TCRdb holds only the in-frame ones, with some missing. The table has 100,000 to 120,000 clones, around 93% seen once. The sequencing used unstimulated CD8+ T cells sorted from spleen or lymph node cells, collected before intestinal transplant. The V and J genes are TRBV4-1 and TRBJ1-1; weak D call: TRBD1 (5 bases). The TCR originated in a human donor who received an intestinal transplant. The CDR3 nucleotides are TGCGCCAGCAGCCAAGGGGGGGCTGAAGCTTTCTTT. Translated, it gives CASSQGGAEAFF.